Each of the 27 T cell receptor beta chains below was sequenced from the same sample in a study of T cell changes during pregnancy in multiple sclerosis. Data came from immunoSEQ multiplex PCR; TCRdb stores just in-frame clones and leaves some out. The sample has 65,000 to 80,000 clones, roughly 93% seen once; the top ten hold about 0.93%. The source was peripheral blood, collected in the first trimester of pregnancy. The receptors were sampled from a female donor with multiple sclerosis, enrolled in a pregnancy study.

The chain recombines TRBV6-6 with TRBJ2-7; 7 nucleotides match TRBD1. Germline CDR1 is MNHNY and CDR2 is SVGAGI (reference sequence). This CDR3 comprises 13 residues. Losses at the gene ends were 3 bases for V and 13 bases for J; bases not matched to a gene: 12. The CDR3 reads CASSYLTGWWTYF. As DNA, the CDR3 is TGTGCCAGCAGTTATTTGACAGGGTGGTGGACATACTTC.

The genes are TRBV6-1 and TRBJ1-5; 8 bases line up with TRBD1. V dropped 3 bases and J dropped 3; count of bases not matched to a gene: 7. CDR1 is MNHNS, CDR2 SASEGT, per germline. CDR3 length equals 16 residues. The CDR3 is CASSDKGQASNQPQHF. The CDR3 nucleotides are TGTGCCAGCAGTGATAAGGGACAGGCCTCCAATCAGCCCCAGCATTTT.

This chain uses TRBV7-3 with TRBJ2-3, with TRBD1 matching over 10 bases. Trimming removed 7 bases from V and 3 bases from J; junction bases left unmatched: 1. Germline lookup yields CDR1 SGHTA and CDR2 FQGTGA. The CDR3 covers 13 residues. CDR3 sequence (DNA): TGTGCCAGCAAGGGACAGGGGACAGATACGCAGTATTTT. Amino acids: CASKGQGTDTQYF.

The J gene is TRBJ2-3, the V gene TRBV14; 8 bases agree with TRBD1. CDR3 length: 15 amino acids. Germline CDR1 is SGHDN and CDR2 is FVKESK. The ends lost 3 bases at V and 2 bases at J; junction bases unmatched: 4. The CDR3 sequence: CASSQDRAITDTQYF. The CDR3, as DNA: TGTGCCAGCAGCCAGGACAGGGCCATCACAGATACGCAGTATTTT.

A few counts support this clone. The gene calls are TRBV7-2 and TRBJ2-2; possibly TRBD2 for D (5 bases). The germline CDR1 and CDR2 sequences are SGHTA and FQGNSA. V was pared by 3 bases and J by 5 bases, with 13 bases between. This CDR3 is 15 amino acids long. The CDR3 protein is CASSLGWVATGELFF. The CDR3 nucleotides read TGTGCCAGCAGCTTGGGGTGGGTAGCGACCGGGGAGCTGTTTTTT.

This chain connects TRBV19 to TRBJ1-6, with a weak D call TRBD1 (6 bases). V lost 5 bases and J lost 7, with 18 bases in between. Germline CDR1 LNHDA, CDR2 SQIVND (reference sequence). The length of the CDR3 is 16 residues. The CDR3 DNA is TGTGCCAGTAGTGCCGTGGGGGCAGCCCGAAATTCACCCCTCCACTTT. It specifies CASSAVGAARNSPLHF.

CDR3 residues: CASRVRDKSTDTQYF. In DNA form, the CDR3 reads TGTGCCAGCCGCGTCCGGGACAAGTCTACAGATACGCAGTATTTT. The V and J genes are TRBV6-1 and TRBJ2-3; the D gene is possibly TRBD1 (6 bases). This CDR3 has 15 residues. V was cut by 8 bases and J by 3 bases, with 18 bases left in between. The germline gives CDR1 MNHNS, CDR2 SASEGT.

J is TRBJ2-7 and V is TRBV2; the match to TRBD2 covers 7 bases. CDR1 is SNHLY and CDR2 is FYNNEI in the germline V gene. V dropped 6 bases and J dropped 5; count of bases not matched to a gene: 16. The CDR3 has 16 residues. In nucleotides, the CDR3 is TGTGCCAGCAGCTATCGGGGAGGGGAGCTAGCCCACGAGCAGTACTTC. This sequence encodes CASSYRGGELAHEQYF.

V is TRBV9 and J is TRBJ1-2; 7 bases are shared with TRBD1. Per germline, CDR1 SGDLS and CDR2 YYNGEE. Unmatched junction bases numbered 17, after V lost 5 bases and J lost 4 bases. This CDR3 has 17 residues. As DNA, the CDR3 is TGTGCCAGCAGACAGGGGATTGCCGAGACCAGCGGCTATGGCTACACCTTC. Its protein is CASRQGIAETSGYGYTF.

This chain links TRBV7-3 with TRBJ2-1, with 14 bases matching TRBD2. CDR1 is SGHTA and CDR2 is FQGTGA in the germline V gene. The V and J ends lost 5 bases and 2 bases, in that order; junction bases with no gene match: 2. This CDR3 has 16 amino acids. The CDR3 DNA reads as TGTGCCAGCAGCCCGGGACTAGCGGGGGCCTACAATGAGCAGTTCTTC. This translates into CASSPGLAGAYNEQFF.

The rearrangement links TRBV15 to TRBJ2-1; D is possibly TRBD2 (5 bases). The V and J ends lost 0 bases and 9 bases respectively, with 15 bases between them. CDR3 length: 15 amino acids. Germline V CDR1 and CDR2: LNHNV, YYDKDF (reference sequence). CDR3 amino acids: CATSRDLLPEGEQFF. In DNA, the CDR3 is TGTGCCACCAGCAGAGATCTCCTACCAGAGGGTGAGCAGTTCTTC.

This CDR3 reads CASSSPLTRTSSGANVLTF. CDR3 bases: TGTGCCAGCAGTTCCCCGTTGACTCGTACCAGCTCTGGGGCCAACGTCCTGACTTTC. This chain links TRBV27 with TRBJ2-6; D is unclear. Germline-derived CDR1 and CDR2 are MNHEY and SMNVEV (reference sequence). The CDR3 length is 19 residues. Trimming left V 4 bases short and J 0 bases short, with 19 bases between.

The chain combines TRBV19 with TRBJ2-7; D might be TRBD1 (5 bases). Trimming took 3 bases from V and 3 from J, leaving 12 bases between them. Germline loops: CDR1 LNHDA, CDR2 SQIVND (reference sequence). The CDR3 runs to 14 residues. This CDR3 reads CASSMGQGLYEQYF. CDR3 sequence (DNA): TGTGCCAGTAGTATGGGTCAGGGCCTCTACGAGCAGTACTTC.

The chain has TRBV2 and TRBJ2-3, with 14 bases fitting TRBD2. The CDR3 loop spans 18 amino acids. Trimming cost V 3 bases and J 3 bases; bases outside gene matches: 8. The V gene's germline CDR1 is SNHLY and CDR2 FYNNEI. Written as DNA, the CDR3 is TGTGCCAGCAGTGATTACGGGACTAGCGGGAGTTTTACAGATACGCAGTATTTT. It encodes CASSDYGTSGSFTDTQYF.

The chain links TRBV6-5 to TRBJ2-5; 7 nucleotides line up with TRBD1. Germline V CDR1 and CDR2: MNHEY, SVGAGI. The CDR3 has 15 amino acids. The ends lost 5 bases at V and 2 bases at J; junction bases unmatched: 8. The CDR3 loop is CASSPGQWRQETQYF. Here the CDR3 DNA reads TGTGCCAGCAGTCCGGGACAGTGGAGACAAGAGACCCAGTACTTC.

The rearrangement joins TRBV29-1 to TRBJ2-3; weak D call: TRBD2 (6 bases). The CDR3 covers 13 residues. Germline lookup yields CDR1 SQVTM and CDR2 ANQGSEA. The CDR3 DNA sequence: TGCAGTTCAGGCGGGAAGAGGACAGATACGCAGTATTTT. As protein: CSSGGKRTDTQYF.

The rearrangement uses TRBV10-3 and TRBJ1-4; tentatively, D is TRBD1 (6 bases). Germline CDR1 reads ENHRY; CDR2 reads SYGVKD. The CDR3 contains 14 residues. V shed 7 bases and J shed 7 bases, with 16 bases lying between them. The CDR3 here is CAIKGRGAGEKLFF. The CDR3 DNA reads as TGTGCCATCAAGGGGAGGGGGGCTGGTGAAAAACTGTTTTTT.

The genes are TRBV7-9 and TRBJ2-7, with TRBD2 matching over 10 bases. The V and J ends lost 4 bases and 3 bases, in that order; junction bases with no gene match: 6. Germline V lookup: CDR1 SEHNR, CDR2 FQNEAQ (reference sequence). The CDR3 spans 15 residues. In nucleotides, the CDR3 is TGTGCCAGCAGCTCCAGCGGGAGGGGATTCTACGAGCAGTACTTC. Amino acids: CASSSSGRGFYEQYF. Together with reference TRBV7-9 and TRBJ2-7, the CDR3 gives the full variable domain: DTGVSQNPRHKITKRGQNVTFRCDPISEHNRLYWYRQTLGQGPEFLTYFQNEAQLEKSRLLSDRFSAERPKGSFSTLEIQRTEQGDSAMYLCASSSSGRGFYEQYFGPGTRLTVT.

The rearrangement uses TRBV5-5 and TRBJ1-6, with TRBD1 identical over 8 bases. CDR1 is SGHKS, CDR2 YYEKEE, per germline (reference sequence). With V trimmed by 4 bases and J by 8 bases, 8 bases remained unmatched. The CDR3 spans 15 residues. The DNA of the CDR3 is TGTGCCAGCAGCCGCCGACAGGGGTTGTATTCACCCCTCCACTTT. It specifies CASSRRQGLYSPLHF.

The rearrangement links TRBV27 to TRBJ1-4; D remains ambiguous. Between the trimmed V and J ends, which lost 5 bases and 11 bases, there was a span of 12 bases. From germline, CDR1 is MNHEY and CDR2 SMNVEV (reference sequence). This CDR3 is built from 12 residues. CDR3 protein: CASSGRLGKLFF. The CDR3 coding sequence is TGTGCCAGCAGTGGCCGACTTGGGAAACTGTTTTTT.

The rearrangement uses TRBV7-3 and TRBJ2-5; 7 bases are a match to TRBD2. The length of the CDR3 is 15 residues. The germline V gene encodes CDR1 SGHTA and CDR2 FQGTGA. The junction had 9 bases not matched to a gene; V was cut back by 3 bases and J by 5 bases. The CDR3 DNA reads TGTGCCAGCAGCTTGTGGGAGGGCCCGGGGGAGACCCAGTACTTC. Translating it yields CASSLWEGPGETQYF.

The chain joins TRBV6-1 to TRBJ2-7, with D tentatively TRBD1 (5 bases). V gave up 1 base and J gave up 4 bases, with 14 bases separating them. The CDR3 runs 15 residues. The germline V gene encodes CDR1 MNHNS and CDR2 SASEGT. CDR3 nucleotide sequence: TGTGCCAGCAGTGAAGGGGGCGCCCAAAGATACGAGCAGTACTTC. Protein: CASSEGGAQRYEQYF.

Comments on this clone: One end of the junction varies from germline; a read error may be responsible. The rearrangement joins TRBV5-5 to TRBJ1-2, with D perhaps matching TRBD1 (5 bases). The CDR3 totals 13 residues. Germline CDR1 SGHKS, CDR2 YYEKEE (reference sequence). CDR3 DNA sequence: TGTGCCAGCAGCTTGGTACCAGGGTATGACTACACCTTC. Residues: CASSLVPGYDYTF.

The chain links TRBV6-1 to TRBJ1-1; D ambiguous. This CDR3 has 11 amino acids. In germline, CDR1 is MNHNS, CDR2 SASEGT. V was cut by 6 bases and J by 10 bases, with 12 bases left in between. The CDR3 nucleotides read TGTGCCAGCAGGGAGGTCGGAGCAGCTTTCTTT. Its translation is CASREVGAAFF.

The rearrangement links TRBV20-1 to TRBJ2-3; D is unclear. Trimming removed 4 bases at V and 1 base at J, with 3 bases between. Germline CDR1 reads DFQATT; CDR2 reads SNEGSKA (reference sequence). The CDR3 extends over 11 amino acids. For the CDR3, the DNA is TGCAGTGCTACTCGCACAGATACGCAGTATTTT. Translation gives CSATRTDTQYF.

This chain uses TRBV6-1 with TRBJ2-7; the D gene is possibly TRBD2 (5 bases). Looked up from germline, CDR1 is MNHNS and CDR2 is SASEGT. The CDR3 covers 15 residues. V was shortened by 4 bases and J by 3 bases, with 16 bases between the two germline ends. The CDR3 DNA sequence: TGTGCCAGCAGTGGCCTAGCTGGAGCAGGCTACGAGCAGTACTTC. This gives the protein CASSGLAGAGYEQYF.

The rearrangement uses TRBV4-1 and TRBJ2-3, with D possibly being TRBD1 (5 bases). Germline CDR1 reads MGHRA; CDR2 reads YSYEKL. This CDR3 is 17 amino acids long. The ends were cut back, 0 bases at V and 5 bases at J, with 18 bases in the middle. CDR3 loop: CASSQEGGGRGGDTQYF. The CDR3 DNA follows: TGCGCCAGCAGCCAAGAAGGCGGTGGAAGGGGTGGAGATACGCAGTATTTT.